This T cell receptor beta chain originates from a study of T cell repertoires in cytomegalovirus infection. This CDR3 has 14 residues. V was trimmed by 4 bases and J by 3 bases, leaving 14 bases between them. CDR1 SGHNT and CDR2 YYREEE come from the germline V gene (reference sequence). MiXCR, applied by TCRdb to the reads, yields one record per CDR3 protein. This table holds 100,000 or so distinct CDR3 sequences, roughly a quarter found once. Only a few counts were recorded for this clonotype. Sample: CD8+ T cells from PBMCs. The gene calls are TRBV5-4 and TRBJ2-7; a weak D match, TRBD1 (5 bases). The origin of this receptor is a human donor in good health (CMV status not recorded). Some clones in this sample may be carry-over from other donors' samples. Here the CDR3 reads CASSPGHGHYEQYF. The DNA for the CDR3 is TGTGCCAGCAGCCCTGGACACGGTCACTACGAGCAGTACTTC. Combining the CDR3 with reference TRBV5-4 and TRBJ2-7 gives the whole variable domain ETGVTQSPTHLIKTRGQQVTLRCSSQSGHNTVSWYQQALGQGPQFIFQYYREEENGRGNFPPRFSGLQFPNYSSELNVNALELDDSALYLCASSPGHGHYEQYFGPGTRLTVT.